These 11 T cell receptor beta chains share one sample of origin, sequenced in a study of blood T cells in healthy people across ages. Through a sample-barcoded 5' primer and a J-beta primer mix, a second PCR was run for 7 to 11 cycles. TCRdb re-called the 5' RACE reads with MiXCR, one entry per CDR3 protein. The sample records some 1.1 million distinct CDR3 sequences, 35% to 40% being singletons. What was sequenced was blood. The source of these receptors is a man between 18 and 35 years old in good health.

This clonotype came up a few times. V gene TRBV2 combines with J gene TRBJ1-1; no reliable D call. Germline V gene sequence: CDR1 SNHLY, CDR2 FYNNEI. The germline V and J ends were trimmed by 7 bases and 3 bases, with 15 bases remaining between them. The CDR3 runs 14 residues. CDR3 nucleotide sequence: TGTGCCAGCACTGACCCAGGTGCGGACACTGAAGCTTTCTTT. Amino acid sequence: CASTDPGADTEAFF. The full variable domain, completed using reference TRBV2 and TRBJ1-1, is EPEVTQTPSHQVTQMGQEVILRCVPISNHLYFYWYRQILGQKVEFLVSFYNNEISEKSEIFDDQFSVERPDGSNFTLKIRSTKLEDSAMYFCASTDPGADTEAFFGQGTRLTVV.

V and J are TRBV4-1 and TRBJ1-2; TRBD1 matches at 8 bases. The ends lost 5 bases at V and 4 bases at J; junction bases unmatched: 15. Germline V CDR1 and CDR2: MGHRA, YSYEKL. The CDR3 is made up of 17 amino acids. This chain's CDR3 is CASSGSDRGETLYGYTF. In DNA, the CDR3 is TGCGCCAGCAGCGGATCCGACAGGGGCGAAACCCTCTATGGCTACACCTTC.

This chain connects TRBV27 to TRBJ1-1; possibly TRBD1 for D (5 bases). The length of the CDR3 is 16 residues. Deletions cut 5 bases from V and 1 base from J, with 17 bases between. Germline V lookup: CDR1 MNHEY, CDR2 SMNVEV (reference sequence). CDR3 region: CASSPTRQYGNTEAFF. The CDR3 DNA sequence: TGTGCCAGCAGTCCAACCCGACAGTATGGGAACACTGAAGCTTTCTTT.

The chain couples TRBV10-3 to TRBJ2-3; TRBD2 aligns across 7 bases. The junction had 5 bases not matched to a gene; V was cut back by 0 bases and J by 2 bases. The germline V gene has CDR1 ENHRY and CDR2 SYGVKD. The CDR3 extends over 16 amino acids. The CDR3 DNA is TGTGCCATCAGTGAGTCCCGCGGGACTAACACAGATACGCAGTATTTT. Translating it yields CAISESRGTNTDTQYF.

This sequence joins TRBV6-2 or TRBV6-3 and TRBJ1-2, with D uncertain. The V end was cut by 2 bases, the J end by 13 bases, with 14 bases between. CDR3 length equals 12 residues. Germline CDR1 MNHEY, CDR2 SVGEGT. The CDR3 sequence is CASSYQRSDCTF. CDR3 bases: TGTGCCAGCAGTTACCAGCGGAGCGACTGCACCTTC.

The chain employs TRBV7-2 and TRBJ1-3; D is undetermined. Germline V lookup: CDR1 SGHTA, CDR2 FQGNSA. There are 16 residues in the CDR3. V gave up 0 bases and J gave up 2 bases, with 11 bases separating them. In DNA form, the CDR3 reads TGTGCCAGCAGCTTAGCATTAAGGGCCGCTGGAAACACCATATATTTT. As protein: CASSLALRAAGNTIYF.

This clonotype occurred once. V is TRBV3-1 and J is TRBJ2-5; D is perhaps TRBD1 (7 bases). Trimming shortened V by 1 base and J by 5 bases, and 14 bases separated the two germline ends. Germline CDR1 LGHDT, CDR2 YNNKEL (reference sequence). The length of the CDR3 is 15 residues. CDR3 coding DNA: TGTGCCAGCAGCCAAGTTAAGGCAGGGGGGGAGACCCAGTACTTC. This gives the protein CASSQVKAGGETQYF.

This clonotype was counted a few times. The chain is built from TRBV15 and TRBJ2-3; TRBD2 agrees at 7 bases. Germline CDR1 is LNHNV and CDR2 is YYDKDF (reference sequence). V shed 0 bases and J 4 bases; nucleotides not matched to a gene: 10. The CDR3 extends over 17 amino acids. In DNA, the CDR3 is TGTGCCACCAGCAGAGAGCGGCTAGCGGCCCCACCAGATACGCAGTATTTT. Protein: CATSRERLAAPPDTQYF.

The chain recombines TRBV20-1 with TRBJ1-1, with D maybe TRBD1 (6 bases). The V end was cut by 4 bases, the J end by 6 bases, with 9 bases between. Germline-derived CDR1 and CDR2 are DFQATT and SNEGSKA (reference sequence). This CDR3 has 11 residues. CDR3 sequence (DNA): TGCAGTGCTAAAGGGGGGCCTGAAGCTTTCTTT. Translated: CSAKGGPEAFF.

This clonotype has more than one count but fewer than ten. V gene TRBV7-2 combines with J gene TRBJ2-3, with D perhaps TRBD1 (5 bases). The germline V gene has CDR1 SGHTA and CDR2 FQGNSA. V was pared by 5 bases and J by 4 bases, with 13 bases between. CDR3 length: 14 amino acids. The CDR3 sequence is CASSNGQGADTQYF. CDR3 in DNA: TGTGCCAGCAGCAATGGGCAGGGTGCAGATACGCAGTATTTT.

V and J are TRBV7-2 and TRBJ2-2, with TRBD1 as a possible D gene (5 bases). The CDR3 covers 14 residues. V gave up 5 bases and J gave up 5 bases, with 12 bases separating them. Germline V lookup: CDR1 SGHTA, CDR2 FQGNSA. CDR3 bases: TGTGCCAGCAGCCACCTCAGGGAAACCGGGGAGCTGTTTTTT. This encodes CASSHLRETGELFF.